The source of this TCR beta chain is a study of blood T cell repertoires in COVID-19. The overall study: Samples of COVID-19 (acute and convalescent) were obtained from the United States, Italy and Spain. In each case, the material was cDNA or gDNA derived from T cells, B-cell-depleted T cells, or PBMCs.

Sequencing was performed with immunoSEQ multiplex PCR; in TCRdb, only in-frame clones are kept and a portion is missing. This sample yields 95,000 or so clones, of which about nine tenths are seen a single time; 3% to 4% belongs to the top ten. Germline V lookup: CDR1 KGHSH, CDR2 LQKENI. Trimming removed 3 bases at V and 9 bases at J, with 17 bases between. The length of the CDR3 is 14 residues. Sequenced input: peripheral blood. The gene calls are TRBV18 and TRBJ2-5, with a weak D call TRBD1 (5 bases). The sequence came from a woman in her 70s with acute or convalescent COVID-19. Here the CDR3 reads CASSPTLSEGAQYF. DNA for the CDR3: TGTGCCAGCTCACCGACCCTCTCCGAAGGGGCCCAGTACTTC.